Listed below are T cell receptor beta chains from one sample, sequenced in a study of T cells in localized non-small cell lung cancer. Measured with immunoSEQ multiplex PCR; TCRdb has only the in-frame clones, and not every one. The sample yields 25,000 to 30,000 clones, about nine tenths seen once. The starting material was peripheral blood, obtained before any cancer treatment. These receptors all come from a male donor aged 60 or over with stage I lung adenocarcinoma. Each CDR3 is given with its conserved first and last residue. D genes are given only for firm matches. A row's size may be missing; if present it is once, few, many or a size class.

>13|TRBJ2-7|TRBV10-1|NA|NA
TGCGCCAGCAGACGGAGAGGGGACTACGAGCAGTACTTC
CASRRRGDYEQYF
>15|TRBJ1-5|TRBV4-2|NA|NA
TGTGCCAGCAGCCAAGATACGGGAAGCAATCAGCCCCAGCATTTT
CASSQDTGSNQPQHF
>15|TRBJ2-7|TRBV7-2|NA|NA
TGTGCCAGCAGCCGGCAAAGGGGGGGGCGGAGCGAGCAGTACTTC
CASSRQRGGRSEQYF
>17|TRBJ2-7|TRBV4-2|NA|NA
TGTGCCAGCAGCCAAGGGACAGCCCTCCTCAGGAACTACGAGCAGTACTTC
CASSQGTALLRNYEQYF
>14|TRBJ1-2|TRBV7-8|NA|TRBD1
TGTGCCAGCAGCCCCCGGGACAGTTCTTATGGCTACACCTTC
CASSPRDSSYGYTF
>18|TRBJ2-2|TRBV10-1|NA|TRBD1
TGCGCCAGCAGTGAGTTCGGAGGGCCAGGGGGCACGGCCGGGGAGCTGTTTTTT
CASSEFGGPGGTAGELFF
>15|TRBJ2-7|TRBV6-5|NA|NA
TGTGCCAGCAGTTACTCGGGGGACCTAGCCTACGAGCAGTACTTC
CASSYSGDLAYEQYF
>15|TRBJ1-5|TRBV7-2|few|TRBD1
TGTGCCAGCAGCCCAATCGGGGGACAGTCCCGGCCCCAGCATTTT
CASSPIGGQSRPQHF
>15|TRBJ1-6|TRBV18|once|TRBD1
TGTGCCAGCTCCCTAGCCCAGGGGGCAGAATCACCCCTCCACTTT
CASSLAQGAESPLHF
>14|TRBJ2-1|TRBV9|NA|NA
TGTGCCAGCAGCGTAGCTGGCACCTACAATGAGCAGTTCTTC
CASSVAGTYNEQFF
>14|TRBJ2-4|TRBV7-9|NA|NA
TGTGCCAGCAGCTTAGCAATTAGGGGCAACATTCAGTACTTC
CASSLAIRGNIQYF
>16|TRBJ2-3|TRBV5-1|NA|NA
TGCGCCAGCAAGCGGGAACAGGGGTTAGGCACAGATACGCAGTATTTT
CASKREQGLGTDTQYF
>14|TRBJ2-3|TRBV5-1|NA|NA
TGCGCCAGCAGCCGGGTAGGGAACACAGATACGCAGTATTTT
CASSRVGNTDTQYF
>15|TRBJ1-5|TRBV15|NA|NA
TGTGCCACCAGCAGTTCCTTGGCGGGCAATCAGCCCCAGCATTTT
CATSSSLAGNQPQHF
>15|TRBJ2-7|TRBV7-2|NA|NA
TGTGCCAGCAGGGTTAATCCCCTCGGGCCCTACGAGCAGTACTTC
CASRVNPLGPYEQYF
>14|TRBJ2-7|TRBV27|few|NA
TGTGCCAGCAGTTTATCGGCCGGGGCGTACGAGCAGTACTTC
CASSLSAGAYEQYF
>12|TRBJ1-2|TRBV28|NA|NA
TGCGCCAGCAGTTTCGGGAACTATGGCTACACCTTC
CASSFGNYGYTF
>11|TRBJ2-7|TRBV2|NA|NA
TGTGCCAGCAGTGATGCCTACGAGCAGTACTTC
CASSDAYEQYF
>13|TRBJ1-2|TRBV7-2|once|NA
TGTGCCAGCAGCTTAGCAGGCAGCCGGGGCTACACCTTC
CASSLAGSRGYTF
>12|TRBJ2-7|TRBV5-6|NA|NA
TGTGCCAGCAGCTTGGGGGGAGACGAGCAGTACTTC
CASSLGGDEQYF
>16|TRBJ2-7|TRBV9|NA|TRBD1
TGTGCCAGCAGCGTAGACACAGGGGCGCCCTCCTACGAGCAGTACTTC
CASSVDTGAPSYEQYF
>15|TRBJ2-1|TRBV10-3|once|NA
TGTGCCATCAGTGACGAGGGTCGTGTGGGGAATGAGCAGTTCTTC
CAISDEGRVGNEQFF
>15|TRBJ2-2|TRBV30|NA|TRBD2
TGTGCCTGGAGTAAGGGACTAGTGTCGTCCGGGGAGCTGTTTTTT
CAWSKGLVSSGELFF
>14|TRBJ2-7|TRBV28|NA|TRBD1
TGTGCCAGCAGTTTAGACGGACAGGGAAACGAGCAGTACTTC
CASSLDGQGNEQYF
>14|TRBJ2-5|TRBV25-1|NA|NA
TGTGCCAGCAGTGTGAACGGACGGGGAGAGACCCAGTACTTC
CASSVNGRGETQYF
>15|TRBJ1-3|TRBV19|NA|TRBD1
TGTGCCAGTAGCCAACAGGGGCACTCTGGAAACACCATATATTTT
CASSQQGHSGNTIYF
>17|TRBJ1-5|TRBV18|NA|NA
TGTGCCAGCTCACCTGCCGGGGGCCCGTATAGCAATCAGCCCCAGCATTTT
CASSPAGGPYSNQPQHF
>14|TRBJ1-1|TRBV7-2|NA|NA
TGTGCCAGCAGCTTAGGCGCTGGGAACACTGAAGCTTTCTTT
CASSLGAGNTEAFF